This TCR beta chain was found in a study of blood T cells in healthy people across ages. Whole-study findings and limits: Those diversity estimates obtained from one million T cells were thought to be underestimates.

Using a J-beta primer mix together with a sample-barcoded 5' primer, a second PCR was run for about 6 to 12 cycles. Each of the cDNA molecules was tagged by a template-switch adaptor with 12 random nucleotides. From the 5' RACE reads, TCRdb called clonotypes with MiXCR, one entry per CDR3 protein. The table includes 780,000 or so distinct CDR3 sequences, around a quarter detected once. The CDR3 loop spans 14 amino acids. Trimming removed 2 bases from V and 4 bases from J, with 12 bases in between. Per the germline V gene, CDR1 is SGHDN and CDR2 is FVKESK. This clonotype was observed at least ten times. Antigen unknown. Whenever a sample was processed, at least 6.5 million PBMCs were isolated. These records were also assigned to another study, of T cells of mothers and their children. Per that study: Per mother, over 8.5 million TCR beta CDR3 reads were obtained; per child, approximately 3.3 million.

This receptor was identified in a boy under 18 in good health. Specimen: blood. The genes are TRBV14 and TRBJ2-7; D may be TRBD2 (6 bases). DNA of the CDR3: TGTGCCAGCAGCCAACCGGGACTCAGTTACGAGCAGTACTTC. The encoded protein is CASSQPGLSYEQYF.